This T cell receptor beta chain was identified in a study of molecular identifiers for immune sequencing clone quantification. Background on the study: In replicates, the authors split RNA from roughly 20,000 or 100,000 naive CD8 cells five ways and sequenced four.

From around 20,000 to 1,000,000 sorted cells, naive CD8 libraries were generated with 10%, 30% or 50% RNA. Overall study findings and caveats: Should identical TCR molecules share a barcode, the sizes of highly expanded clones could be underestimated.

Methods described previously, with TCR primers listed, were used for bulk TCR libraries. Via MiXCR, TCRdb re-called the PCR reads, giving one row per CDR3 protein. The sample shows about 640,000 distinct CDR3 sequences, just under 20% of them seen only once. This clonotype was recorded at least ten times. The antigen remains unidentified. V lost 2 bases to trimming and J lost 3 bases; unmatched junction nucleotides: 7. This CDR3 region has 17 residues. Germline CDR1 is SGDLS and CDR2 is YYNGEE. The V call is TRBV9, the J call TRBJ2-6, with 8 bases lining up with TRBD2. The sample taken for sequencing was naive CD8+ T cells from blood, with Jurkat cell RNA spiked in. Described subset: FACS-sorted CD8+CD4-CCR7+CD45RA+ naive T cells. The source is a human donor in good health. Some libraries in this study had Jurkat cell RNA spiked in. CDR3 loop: CASSVGTGGLGANVLTF. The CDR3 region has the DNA TGTGCCAGCAGCGTTGGGACGGGGGGGCTTGGGGCCAACGTCCTGACTTTC.